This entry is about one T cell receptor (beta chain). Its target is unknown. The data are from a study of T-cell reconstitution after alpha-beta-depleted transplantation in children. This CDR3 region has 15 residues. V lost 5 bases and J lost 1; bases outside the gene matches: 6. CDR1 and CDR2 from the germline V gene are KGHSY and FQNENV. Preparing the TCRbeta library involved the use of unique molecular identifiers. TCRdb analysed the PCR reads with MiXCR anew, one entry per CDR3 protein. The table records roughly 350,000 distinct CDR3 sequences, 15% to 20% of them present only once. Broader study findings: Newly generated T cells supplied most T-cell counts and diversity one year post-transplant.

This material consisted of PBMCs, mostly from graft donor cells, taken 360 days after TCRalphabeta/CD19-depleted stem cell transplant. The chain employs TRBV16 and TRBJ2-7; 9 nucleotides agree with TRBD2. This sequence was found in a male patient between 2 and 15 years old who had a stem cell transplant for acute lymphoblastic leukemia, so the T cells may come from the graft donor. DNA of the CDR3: TGTGCCAGCAGCTACGAGCGGGAGGCGTCCTACGAGCAGTACTTC. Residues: CASSYEREASYEQYF.